This T cell receptor beta chain was identified in a study of CD8 T cells in Susac syndrome. As for the study in general: Patients with Susac syndrome were therapy-naive, on corticosteroids, or on intravenous immunoglobulin alone at the time that blood was drawn.

From blood CD8+ and CD4+ T cells, the TCR beta chain was sequenced. The germline CDR1 and CDR2 sequences are GTSNPN and SVGIG (reference sequence). V lost 3 bases to trimming and J lost 9 bases; unmatched junction nucleotides: 13. The CDR3 sequence is 16 residues long. RNA totalling about 0.45 to 1 ug underwent reverse transcription with random hexamers. It was immunoSEQ multiplex PCR that amplified TCR beta CDR3 across 54 Vbeta and 13 Jbeta. TCRdb independently ran MiXCR on the immunoSEQ multiplex PCR reads; one entry per CDR3 protein. This sample has 200,000 to 250,000 distinct CDR3 sequences; about 94% occur once, and the top ten carry about 0.15%.

The specimen was CD4+ T cells from PBMCs. The receptor was derived from a human donor with Susac syndrome. The J gene is TRBJ2-1, the V gene TRBV30, with TRBD1 identical over 11 bases. The CDR3: CAWSRSGTGGNGEQFF. CDR3 nucleotides: TGTGCCTGGAGCAGGTCCGGGACAGGGGGAAATGGTGAGCAGTTCTTC.